Listed below are T cell receptor beta chains from one sample, sequenced in a study of identical twins. TCRdb recomputed calls from the 5' RACE reads with MiXCR, one row per CDR3 protein. The sample shows hundreds of thousands of distinct CDR3 sequences, roughly 6% of them seen only once. The source material was naive T cells sorted from blood. These receptors all come from a man aged 18-30 years in good health. The CDR3 runs from the conserved cysteine through the conserved F or W. D genes are given only for firm matches. For some rows the clone size is stated as once, few or many, or as a class when expanded; others skip it.

size,D,V,J,CDR3,DNA
many,-,TRBV29-1,TRBJ2-1,CSVDNGVYNEQFF,TGCAGCGTCGATAATGGAGTATACAATGAGCAGTTCTTC
many,TRBD2,TRBV7-9,TRBJ2-1,CASSLIEAGGREQFF,TGTGCCAGCAGCTTAATCGAAGCGGGAGGGCGGGAGCAGTTCTTC
few,-,TRBV20-1,TRBJ2-1,CSAAGPGSLGYNEQFF,TGCAGTGCTGCCGGCCCGGGAAGTCTGGGGTACAATGAGCAGTTCTTC
-,-,TRBV21-1,TRBJ1-5,CASSPLPGRAGQPQHF,TGTGCCAGCAGCCCCCTTCCAGGGCGCGCGGGACAGCCCCAGCATTTT
-,-,TRBV12-3/TRBV12-4,TRBJ2-1,CASVGGDGDEQFF,TGTGCCAGTGTGGGGGGTGATGGGGATGAGCAGTTCTTC
many,-,TRBV4-3,TRBJ2-3,CASSQEGLGVASDTQYF,TGCGCCAGCAGCCAAGAGGGGTTAGGAGTAGCCTCAGATACGCAGTATTTT
many,-,TRBV20-1,TRBJ1-2,CSATKRGRWDYGYTF,TGCAGTGCCACAAAACGGGGGCGATGGGACTATGGCTACACCTTC
-,TRBD1,TRBV7-9,TRBJ2-2,CASSSFQGANTGELFF,TGTGCCAGCAGCTCCTTCCAGGGGGCGAACACCGGGGAGCTGTTTTTT
many,TRBD1,TRBV29-1,TRBJ2-1,CSVSSGTGMNEQFF,TGCAGCGTTTCGTCAGGGACAGGGATGAATGAGCAGTTCTTC
-,-,TRBV5-1,TRBJ2-2,CASSPIGRGGTGELFF,TGCGCCAGCAGCCCCATCGGAAGGGGGGGCACCGGGGAGCTGTTTTTT
-,-,TRBV20-1,TRBJ2-7,CSARASRSYEQYF,TGCAGTGCTAGAGCCAGCCGCTCCTACGAGCAGTACTTC
-,TRBD2,TRBV5-1,TRBJ2-1,CASFLAGGYNEQFF,TGCGCCAGCTTTCTAGCGGGAGGGTACAATGAGCAGTTCTTC
few,TRBD1,TRBV7-7,TRBJ2-5,CASSFRAGTGDETQYF,TGTGCCAGCAGCTTTCGTGCCGGGACAGGGGACGAGACCCAGTACTTC
many,-,TRBV12-3/TRBV12-4,TRBJ1-3,CASSLAGSSGNTIYF,TGTGCCAGCAGTTTAGCGGGGAGCTCTGGAAACACCATATATTTT
many,TRBD2,TRBV20-1,TRBJ2-1,CSAASGRDEQFF,TGCAGTGCTGCTAGCGGGAGGGATGAGCAGTTCTTC
many,-,TRBV12-3/TRBV12-4,TRBJ2-1,CASSFGTPLDNEQFF,TGTGCCAGCAGTTTTGGGACACCATTGGACAATGAGCAGTTCTTC
many,-,TRBV7-3,TRBJ2-2,CASSLTATADTGELFF,TGTGCCAGCAGCTTAACGGCGACAGCGGACACCGGGGAGCTGTTTTTT
few,-,TRBV11-3,TRBJ2-2,CASSFERGRTDTGELFF,TGTGCCAGCAGCTTTGAACGTGGCCGGACCGACACCGGGGAGCTGTTTTTT
few,TRBD2,TRBV6-1,TRBJ2-7,CASGTSGAYEQYF,TGTGCCAGTGGGACTAGCGGGGCCTACGAGCAGTACTTC
few,TRBD1,TRBV5-6,TRBJ2-6,CASSSQVDRGGRGANVLTF,TGTGCCAGCAGCTCCCAAGTGGACAGGGGAGGTCGTGGGGCCAACGTCCTGACTTTC
few,-,TRBV28,TRBJ1-1,CASSLIGRTEAFF,TGTGCCAGCAGTTTAATCGGTAGAACTGAAGCTTTCTTT
-,-,TRBV15,TRBJ1-6,CATGSRLENSPLHF,TGTGCCACCGGCAGCAGGCTGGAAAATTCACCCCTCCACTTT
-,-,TRBV11-2,TRBJ2-5,CASSLDAALQETQYF,TGTGCCAGCAGCTTAGATGCGGCGTTGCAAGAGACCCAGTACTTC
many,-,TRBV6-5,TRBJ1-4,CASSYSQLNEKLFF,TGTGCCAGCAGTTACTCGCAGCTTAATGAAAAACTGTTTTTT
few,-,TRBV11-3,TRBJ1-5,CASSSDGSSNQPQHF,TGTGCCAGCAGCTCGGACGGATCGAGCAATCAGCCCCAGCATTTT
few,-,TRBV7-9,TRBJ2-7,CASSLGRGDEQYF,TGTGCCAGCAGCTTGGGCCGCGGCGACGAGCAGTACTTC
-,TRBD1,TRBV12-3/TRBV12-4,TRBJ1-5,CASSSSDRVGVQPQHF,TGTGCCAGCAGTTCCTCGGACAGGGTGGGGGTTCAGCCCCAGCATTTT
-,TRBD2,TRBV20-1,TRBJ2-6,CSAGGLAGGTGANVLTF,TGCAGTGCGGGGGGGCTAGCGGGAGGTACTGGGGCCAACGTCCTGACTTTC
-,-,TRBV7-2,TRBJ2-3,CASSPVVGGATDTQYF,TGTGCCAGCAGCCCAGTGGTTGGTGGCGCTACAGATACGCAGTATTTT
few,-,TRBV19,TRBJ1-1,CAAGAGLATEAFF,TGTGCCGCTGGGGCAGGGTTGGCCACTGAAGCTTTCTTT
-,TRBD2,TRBV24-1,TRBJ2-1,CATSDLAGTSGREQFF,TGTGCCACCAGTGATTTGGCCGGGACTAGCGGGAGGGAGCAGTTCTTC
-,-,TRBV6-5,TRBJ2-5,CASSLNGETQYF,TGTGCCAGCAGTTTAAATGGAGAGACCCAGTACTTC
-,TRBD2,TRBV7-9,TRBJ2-4,CASSPLAAGIIQYF,TGTGCCAGCAGCCCTCTAGCGGCGGGTATCATTCAGTACTTC
many,-,TRBV20-1,TRBJ2-5,CSGRVPQETQYF,TGCAGTGGGAGGGTCCCACAAGAGACCCAGTACTTC
-,TRBD2,TRBV24-1,TRBJ2-1,CATSDPASGTPGEQFF,TGTGCCACCAGTGATCCCGCTAGCGGAACCCCGGGGGAGCAGTTCTTC
few,TRBD1,TRBV5-1,TRBJ1-2,CASSSQGTGDGYTF,TGCGCCAGCAGCTCACAAGGGACAGGAGATGGCTACACCTTC